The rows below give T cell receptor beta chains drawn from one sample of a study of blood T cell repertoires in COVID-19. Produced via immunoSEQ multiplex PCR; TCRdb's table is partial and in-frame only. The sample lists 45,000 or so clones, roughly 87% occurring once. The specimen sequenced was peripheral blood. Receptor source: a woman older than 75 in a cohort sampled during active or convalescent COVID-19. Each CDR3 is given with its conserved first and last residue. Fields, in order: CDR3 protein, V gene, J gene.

CDR3aa: CASSKAASGGYEQYF
v_gene: TRBV6-5
j_gene: TRBJ2-7

CDR3aa: CASKLAGAYNEQFF
v_gene: TRBV3-1/TRBV3-2
j_gene: TRBJ2-1

CDR3aa: CASSQQGRGNQPQHF
v_gene: TRBV6-2/TRBV6-3
j_gene: TRBJ1-5

CDR3aa: CASSWDRGNTEAFF
v_gene: TRBV11-3
j_gene: TRBJ1-1

CDR3aa: CASSRTPGGGNYGYTF
v_gene: TRBV4-1
j_gene: TRBJ1-2

CDR3aa: CASSGQGATYGYTF
v_gene: TRBV2
j_gene: TRBJ1-2

CDR3aa: CASSLWDSEENF
v_gene: TRBV5-6
j_gene: TRBJ2-7

CDR3aa: CASRRLAGERTKNIQYF
v_gene: TRBV19
j_gene: TRBJ2-4

CDR3aa: CASSDGTGGIYGYTF
v_gene: TRBV2
j_gene: TRBJ1-2

CDR3aa: CASSESAQGINQPQHF
v_gene: TRBV13
j_gene: TRBJ1-5

CDR3aa: CASSRTVYSNQPQHF
v_gene: TRBV2
j_gene: TRBJ1-5

CDR3aa: CASSTRGHYTGELFF
v_gene: TRBV21-1
j_gene: TRBJ2-2

CDR3aa: CASSLLDSYTEAFF
v_gene: TRBV3-1/TRBV3-2
j_gene: TRBJ1-1

CDR3aa: CASSYILAVTGEQYF
v_gene: TRBV6-5
j_gene: TRBJ2-7

CDR3aa: CASSQQGAYEQYF
v_gene: TRBV4-1
j_gene: TRBJ2-7

CDR3aa: CASSLIRSSYEQYF
v_gene: TRBV11-3
j_gene: TRBJ2-7

CDR3aa: CASSLQRNYGYTF
v_gene: TRBV27
j_gene: TRBJ1-2

CDR3aa: CATRPRGTGELFF
v_gene: TRBV24-1
j_gene: TRBJ2-2

CDR3aa: CAWTWANTEAFF
v_gene: TRBV30
j_gene: TRBJ1-1

CDR3aa: CASSPGGGYNEQFF
v_gene: TRBV5-4
j_gene: TRBJ2-1

CDR3aa: CASSPGQRKFGYTF
v_gene: TRBV7-2
j_gene: TRBJ1-2

CDR3aa: CASSYSDNSPLHF
v_gene: TRBV7-9
j_gene: TRBJ1-6

CDR3aa: CASRDSLYGYTF
v_gene: TRBV12-3/TRBV12-4
j_gene: TRBJ1-2

CDR3aa: CASSLVVGGAYNEQFF
v_gene: TRBV7-2
j_gene: TRBJ2-1

CDR3aa: CAGTGIGYDYGYTF
v_gene: TRBV7-9
j_gene: TRBJ1-2

CDR3aa: CASSLSRASYEQYF
v_gene: TRBV5-4
j_gene: TRBJ2-7

CDR3aa: CASSHGPRARAFF
v_gene: TRBV6-2/TRBV6-3
j_gene: TRBJ1-1

CDR3aa: CATSDPSSGTYNEQFF
v_gene: TRBV24-1
j_gene: TRBJ2-1

CDR3aa: CAWSGGDAGVGEKLFF
v_gene: TRBV30
j_gene: TRBJ1-4

CDR3aa: CASSFTSGDNNEQFF
v_gene: TRBV11-2
j_gene: TRBJ2-1

CDR3aa: CASSLRDRSFRSPLHF
v_gene: TRBV27
j_gene: TRBJ1-6

CDR3aa: CASSVGGGGTGEKLFF
v_gene: TRBV11-2
j_gene: TRBJ1-4

CDR3aa: CASSRGLAGKIYEQYF
v_gene: TRBV5-4
j_gene: TRBJ2-7

CDR3aa: CASSPNHLRDTGSSGANVLTF
v_gene: TRBV6-6
j_gene: TRBJ2-6

CDR3aa: CASSLDSGGYEQYF
v_gene: TRBV5-4
j_gene: TRBJ2-7

CDR3aa: CASSLGLAGGGDTQYF
v_gene: TRBV7-2
j_gene: TRBJ2-3

CDR3aa: CASSSGTGIYEQYF
v_gene: TRBV5-1
j_gene: TRBJ2-7

CDR3aa: CATTLSGTVGQETQYF
v_gene: TRBV5-1
j_gene: TRBJ2-5

CDR3aa: CASKSNGRETQYF
v_gene: TRBV28
j_gene: TRBJ2-5

CDR3aa: CARRGAGLGWYEQYF
v_gene: TRBV7-5
j_gene: TRBJ2-7

CDR3aa: CASSQVGQSFYEQYF
v_gene: TRBV3-1/TRBV3-2
j_gene: TRBJ2-7

CDR3aa: CASSQERRGPEKLFF
v_gene: TRBV4-1
j_gene: TRBJ1-4

CDR3aa: CATFRLTGMNTEAFF
v_gene: TRBV19
j_gene: TRBJ1-1

CDR3aa: CASSPSGTPTDTQYF
v_gene: TRBV3-1/TRBV3-2
j_gene: TRBJ2-3

CDR3aa: CASSSTGWTLTGELFF
v_gene: TRBV7-2
j_gene: TRBJ2-2

CDR3aa: CASSPLASGSGETQYF
v_gene: TRBV5-4
j_gene: TRBJ2-5

CDR3aa: CATSRDLRDSHSGANVLTF
v_gene: TRBV15
j_gene: TRBJ2-6

CDR3aa: CASSLTGRGLEAFF
v_gene: TRBV5-4
j_gene: TRBJ1-1

CDR3aa: CASARTGRSGYTF
v_gene: TRBV6-5
j_gene: TRBJ1-2

CDR3aa: CASVSSYNEQFF
v_gene: TRBV6-5
j_gene: TRBJ2-1

CDR3aa: CASSLAQPGTYEQYF
v_gene: TRBV7-9
j_gene: TRBJ2-7

CDR3aa: CASRGQRLSGANVLTF
v_gene: TRBV7-2
j_gene: TRBJ2-6

CDR3aa: CAIRGTVNTEAFF
v_gene: TRBV10-3
j_gene: TRBJ1-1

CDR3aa: CASSSGTSGRAFETQYF
v_gene: TRBV7-2
j_gene: TRBJ2-5

CDR3aa: CAISETARVDGYTF
v_gene: TRBV10-3
j_gene: TRBJ1-2